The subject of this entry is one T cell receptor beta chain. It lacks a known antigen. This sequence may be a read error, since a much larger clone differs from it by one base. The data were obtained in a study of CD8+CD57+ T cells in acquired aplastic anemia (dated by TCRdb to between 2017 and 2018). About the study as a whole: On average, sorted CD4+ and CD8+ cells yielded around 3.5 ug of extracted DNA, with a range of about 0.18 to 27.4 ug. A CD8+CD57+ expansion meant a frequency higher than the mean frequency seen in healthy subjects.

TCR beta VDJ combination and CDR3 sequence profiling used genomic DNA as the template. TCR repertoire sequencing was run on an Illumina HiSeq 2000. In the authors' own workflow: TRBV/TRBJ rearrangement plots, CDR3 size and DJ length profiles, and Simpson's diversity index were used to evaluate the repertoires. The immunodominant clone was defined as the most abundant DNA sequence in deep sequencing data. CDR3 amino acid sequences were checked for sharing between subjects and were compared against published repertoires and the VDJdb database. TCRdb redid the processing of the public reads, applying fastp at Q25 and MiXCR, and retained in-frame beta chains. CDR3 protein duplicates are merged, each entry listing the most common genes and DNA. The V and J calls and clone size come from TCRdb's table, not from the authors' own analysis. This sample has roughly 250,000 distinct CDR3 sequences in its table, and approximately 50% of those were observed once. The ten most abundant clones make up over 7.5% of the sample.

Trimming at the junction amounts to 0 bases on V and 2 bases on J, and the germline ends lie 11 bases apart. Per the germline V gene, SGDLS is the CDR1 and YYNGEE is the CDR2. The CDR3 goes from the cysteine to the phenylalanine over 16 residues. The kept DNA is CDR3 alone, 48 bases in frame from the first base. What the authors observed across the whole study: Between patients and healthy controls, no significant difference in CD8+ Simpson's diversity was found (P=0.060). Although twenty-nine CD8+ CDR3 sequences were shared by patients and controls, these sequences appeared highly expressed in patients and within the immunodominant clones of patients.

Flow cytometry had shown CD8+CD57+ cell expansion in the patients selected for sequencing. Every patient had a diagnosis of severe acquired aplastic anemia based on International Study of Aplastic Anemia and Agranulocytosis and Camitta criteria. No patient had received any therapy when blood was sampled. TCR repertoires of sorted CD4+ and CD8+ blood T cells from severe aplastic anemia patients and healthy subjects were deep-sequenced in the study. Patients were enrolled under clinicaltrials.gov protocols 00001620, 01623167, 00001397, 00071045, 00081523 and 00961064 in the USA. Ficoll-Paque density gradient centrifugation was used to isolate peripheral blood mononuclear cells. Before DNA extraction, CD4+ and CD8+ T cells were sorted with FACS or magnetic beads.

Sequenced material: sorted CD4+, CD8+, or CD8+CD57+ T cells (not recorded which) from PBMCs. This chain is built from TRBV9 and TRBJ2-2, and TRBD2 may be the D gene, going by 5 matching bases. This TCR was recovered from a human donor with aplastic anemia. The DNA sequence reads TGTGCCAGCAGCGTAGGTCCAGGAGGAAACACCGGGGAGCTGTTTTTT. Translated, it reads CASSVGPGGNTGELFF.